The source of this T cell receptor (beta chain) is a study of CD8 T cells in Susac syndrome. Study as a whole: About 6 sequenced Susac syndrome patients had clinically active disease, while eight were in remission. Treatment status at blood draw for the Susac syndrome patients was therapy-naive, corticosteroids, or intravenous immunoglobulin alone.

The patients with Susac syndrome satisfied recently defined diagnostic criteria for either definite or probable disease. Random hexamers were used to reverse transcribe an amount of about 0.45 to 1 ug RNA. The method of amplification for TCR beta CDR3 was immunoSEQ multiplex PCR, covering 54 Vbeta and 13 Jbeta. TCRdb re-derived calls from the immunoSEQ multiplex PCR reads in MiXCR, one entry per CDR3 protein. The sample records under 200,000 distinct CDR3 sequences, nearly 97% being singletons. J gave up 4 bases and V 3 bases, and 1 base lay outside the gene matches. The CDR3 runs to 15 residues. From germline, CDR1 is LGHNT and CDR2 FRNRAP.

Sequencing was done on a sample of CD4+ T cells from PBMCs. The TCR sequence derives from a human donor with Susac syndrome. The genes are TRBV12-5 and TRBJ2-2; TRBD2 matches at 11 bases. The CDR3 DNA follows: TGTGCTAGTGGTTTACTAGCGGGGGTCACCGGGGAGCTGTTTTTT. Its translation: CASGLLAGVTGELFF.